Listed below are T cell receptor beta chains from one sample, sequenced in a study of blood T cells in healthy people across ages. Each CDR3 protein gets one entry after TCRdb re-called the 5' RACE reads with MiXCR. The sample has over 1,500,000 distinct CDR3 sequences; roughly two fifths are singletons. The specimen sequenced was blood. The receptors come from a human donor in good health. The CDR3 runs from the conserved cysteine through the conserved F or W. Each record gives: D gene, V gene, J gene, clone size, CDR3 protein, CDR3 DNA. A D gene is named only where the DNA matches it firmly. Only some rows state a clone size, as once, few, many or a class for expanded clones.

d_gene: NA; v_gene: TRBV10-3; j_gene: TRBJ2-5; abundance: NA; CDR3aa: CAIRDSEETQYF; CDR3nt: TGTGCCATCAGGGACAGCGAAGAGACCCAGTACTTC
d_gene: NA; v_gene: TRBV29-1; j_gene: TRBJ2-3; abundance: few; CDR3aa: CSVTGTSRMTDTQYF; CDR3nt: TGCAGCGTGACCGGGACATCCCGAATGACAGATACGCAGTATTTT
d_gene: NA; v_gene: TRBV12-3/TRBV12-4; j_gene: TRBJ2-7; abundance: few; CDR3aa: CASAGTSYEQYF; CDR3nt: TGTGCCAGCGCCGGGACCTCCTACGAGCAGTACTTC
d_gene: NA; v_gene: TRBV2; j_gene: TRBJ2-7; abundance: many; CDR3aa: CASSVADLEQYF; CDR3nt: TGTGCCAGCAGTGTCGCTGATCTCGAGCAGTACTTC
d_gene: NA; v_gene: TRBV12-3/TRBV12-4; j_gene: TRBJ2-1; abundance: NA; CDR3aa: CASRLGQETQFF; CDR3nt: TGTGCCAGCCGATTGGGCCAAGAGACCCAGTTCTTC
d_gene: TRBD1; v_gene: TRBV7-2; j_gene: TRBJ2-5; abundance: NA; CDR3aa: CASSQGAGRETQYF; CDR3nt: TGTGCCAGCAGTCAGGGGGCGGGCCGAGAGACCCAGTACTTC
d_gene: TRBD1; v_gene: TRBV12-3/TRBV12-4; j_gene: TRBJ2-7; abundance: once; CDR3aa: CASSNKGQGSYEQYF; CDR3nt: TGTGCCAGCAGCAACAAAGGACAGGGTAGCTACGAGCAGTACTTC
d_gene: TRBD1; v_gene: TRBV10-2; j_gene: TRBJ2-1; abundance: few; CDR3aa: CASGRFRGNEQFF; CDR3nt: TGCGCCAGCGGAAGGTTCAGGGGGAATGAGCAGTTCTTC
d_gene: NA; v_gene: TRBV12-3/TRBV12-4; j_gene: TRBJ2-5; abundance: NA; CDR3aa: CASSLVGLGQYF; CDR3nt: TGTGCCAGCAGTTTAGTGGGGTTGGGGCAGTACTTC
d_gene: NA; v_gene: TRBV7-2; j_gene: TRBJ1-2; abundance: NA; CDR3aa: CASSLVEGPYGYTF; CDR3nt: TGTGCCAGCAGCCTGGTGGAGGGACCTTATGGCTACACCTTC
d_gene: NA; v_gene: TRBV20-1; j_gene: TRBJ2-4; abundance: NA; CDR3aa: CSARDVRVGGPLEEQYF; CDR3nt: TGCAGTGCTAGAGATGTCAGGGTGGGGGGGCCCCTGGAGGAGCAGTACTTC
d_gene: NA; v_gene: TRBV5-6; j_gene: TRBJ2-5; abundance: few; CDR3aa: CASSLFAGWETQYF; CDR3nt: TGTGCCAGCAGCTTGTTCGCTGGGTGGGAGACCCAGTACTTC
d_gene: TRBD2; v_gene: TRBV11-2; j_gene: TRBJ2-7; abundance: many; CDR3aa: CASSSSGGGYEQYF; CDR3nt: TGTGCCAGCAGCTCTAGCGGGGGAGGCTACGAGCAGTACTTC
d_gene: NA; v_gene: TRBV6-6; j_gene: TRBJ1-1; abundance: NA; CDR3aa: CASTLGGDNTEAFF; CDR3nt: TGTGCCAGCACCTTGGGGGGAGACAACACTGAAGCTTTCTTT
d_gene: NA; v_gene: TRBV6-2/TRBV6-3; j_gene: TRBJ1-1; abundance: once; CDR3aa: CASSYGKGIEAFF; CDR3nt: TGTGCCAGCAGTTATGGGAAGGGTATTGAAGCTTTCTTT
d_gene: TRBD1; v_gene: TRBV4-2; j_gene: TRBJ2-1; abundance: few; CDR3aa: CASSQEPSTGGYNEQFF; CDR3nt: TGTGCCAGCAGCCAAGAACCCTCGACAGGGGGCTACAATGAGCAGTTCTTC
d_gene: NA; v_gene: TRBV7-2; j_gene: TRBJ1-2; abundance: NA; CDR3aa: CASSLPRTGGDYGYTF; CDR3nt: TGTGCCAGCAGCTTACCTCGAACGGGTGGAGATTATGGCTACACCTTC
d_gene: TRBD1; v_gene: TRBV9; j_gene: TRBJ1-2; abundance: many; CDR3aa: CASSTGTGNYGYTF; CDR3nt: TGTGCCAGCAGCACCGGGACAGGGAACTATGGCTACACCTTC
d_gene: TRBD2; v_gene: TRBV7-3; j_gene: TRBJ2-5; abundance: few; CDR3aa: CASSLMAPTSGVKETQYF; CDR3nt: TGTGCCAGCAGCTTAATGGCCCCAACTAGCGGGGTCAAGGAGACCCAGTACTTC
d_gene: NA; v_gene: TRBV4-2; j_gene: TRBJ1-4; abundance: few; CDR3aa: CASSQEVGRDEKLFF; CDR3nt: TGTGCCAGCAGCCAAGAGGTAGGGCGGGATGAAAAACTGTTTTTT
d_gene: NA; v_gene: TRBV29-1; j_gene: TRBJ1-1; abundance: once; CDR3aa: CSVRARVNTEAFF; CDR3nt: TGCAGCGTTAGAGCCAGGGTGAACACTGAAGCTTTCTTT
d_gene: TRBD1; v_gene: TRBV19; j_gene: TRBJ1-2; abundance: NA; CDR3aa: CASSTIGQGTYGYTF; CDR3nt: TGTGCCAGTAGTACAATCGGACAGGGAACCTATGGCTACACCTTC
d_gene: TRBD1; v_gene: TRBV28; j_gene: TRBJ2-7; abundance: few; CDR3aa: CASNLQGYERYF; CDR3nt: TGTGCCAGCAACCTACAGGGGTACGAGCGGTACTTC
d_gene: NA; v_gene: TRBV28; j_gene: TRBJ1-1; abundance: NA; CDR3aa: CASSWQGERAFF; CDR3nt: TGTGCCAGCAGTTGGCAGGGAGAGAGGGCTTTCTTT
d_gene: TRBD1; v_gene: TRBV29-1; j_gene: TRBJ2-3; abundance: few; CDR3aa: CSARQGDSTDTQYF; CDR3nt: TGCAGCGCCCGACAGGGCGATAGCACAGATACGCAGTATTTT
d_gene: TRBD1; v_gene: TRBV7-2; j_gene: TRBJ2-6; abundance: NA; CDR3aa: CASSSRRTGTLSGANVLTF; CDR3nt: TGTGCCAGCAGCTCCAGAAGGACAGGGACGCTCTCTGGGGCCAACGTCCTGACTTTC
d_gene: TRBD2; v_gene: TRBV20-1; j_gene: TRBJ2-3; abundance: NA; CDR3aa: CSAFSGGFGTDTQYF; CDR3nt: TGCAGTGCATTTAGCGGGGGGTTTGGCACAGATACGCAGTATTTT
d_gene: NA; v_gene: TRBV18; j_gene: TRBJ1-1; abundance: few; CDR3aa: CASSLSTEYTEAFF; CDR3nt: TGTGCCAGCTCCCTTTCGACGGAATACACTGAAGCTTTCTTT
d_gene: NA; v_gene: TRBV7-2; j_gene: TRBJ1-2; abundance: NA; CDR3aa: CASRTRDYGYTF; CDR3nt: TGTGCCAGCAGGACGAGGGACTATGGCTACACCTTC
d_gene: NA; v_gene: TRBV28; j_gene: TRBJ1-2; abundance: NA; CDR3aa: CASSTKNPTAGGYTF; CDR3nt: TGTGCCAGCAGTACCAAAAACCCTACAGCGGGAGGCTACACCTTC
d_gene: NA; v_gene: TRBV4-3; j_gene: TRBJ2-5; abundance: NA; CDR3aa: CASSQGIGQETQYF; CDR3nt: TGCGCCAGCAGCCAAGGGATCGGGCAAGAGACCCAGTACTTC
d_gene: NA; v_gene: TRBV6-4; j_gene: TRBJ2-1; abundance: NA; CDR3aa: CANSVWGAAKQFF; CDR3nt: TGTGCCAACAGTGTGTGGGGCGCTGCTAAGCAGTTCTTC
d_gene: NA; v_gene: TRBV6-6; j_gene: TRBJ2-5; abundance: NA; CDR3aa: CASNPRRAGNQETQYF; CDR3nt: TGTGCCAGCAACCCCCGGAGGGCCGGGAATCAAGAGACCCAGTACTTC
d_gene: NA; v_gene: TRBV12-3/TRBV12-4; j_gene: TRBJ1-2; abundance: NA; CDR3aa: CASSLSPGRAPDGYTF; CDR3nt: TGTGCCAGCAGTTTATCCCCAGGGCGCGCACCTGATGGCTACACCTTC
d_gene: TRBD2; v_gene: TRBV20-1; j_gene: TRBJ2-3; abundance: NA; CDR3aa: CSAHRGRTSADTQYF; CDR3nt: TGCAGTGCTCATAGAGGAAGGACTAGCGCAGATACGCAGTATTTT
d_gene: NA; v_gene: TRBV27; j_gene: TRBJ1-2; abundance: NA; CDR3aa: CASSTRPGSYGHTF; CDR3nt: TGTGCCAGCAGCACTCGACCAGGGAGCTATGGCCACACCTTC
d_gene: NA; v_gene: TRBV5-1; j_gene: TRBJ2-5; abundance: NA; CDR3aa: CASSLAVVGGSETQYF; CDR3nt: TGCGCCAGCAGCTTAGCTGTCGTAGGAGGATCGGAGACCCAGTACTTC
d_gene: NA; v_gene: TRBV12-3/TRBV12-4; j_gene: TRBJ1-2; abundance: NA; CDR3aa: CASSQSTENYGYTF; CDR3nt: TGTGCCAGCAGCCAAAGTACAGAGAACTATGGCTACACCTTC
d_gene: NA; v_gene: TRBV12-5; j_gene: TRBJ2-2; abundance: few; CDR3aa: CASGLAGELFF; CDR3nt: TGTGCTAGCGGTCTGGCGGGGGAGCTGTTTTTT